The following is a TCR beta chain sequence with its context. Time point defined: pre-sensitization, week 0. Documented treatment: therapeutic diphenylcyclopropenone sensitization with weekly scalp DPC. Researchers extracted total RNA from unfractionated whole blood. The study enrolled 18 to 70-year-old alopecia patients suitable for DPC. The data originate from a study of human T cells and chemical hapten exposure. From the RACE reads, TCRdb called clonotypes with MiXCR, one entry per CDR3 protein. The table has some 49,000 distinct CDR3 sequences, approximately 10% seen once; the top ten hold approximately 9.6%. CDR3 length: 14 residues. Germline-derived CDR1 and CDR2 are MNHNY and SVGAGI (reference sequence). Trimming took 5 bases from V and 4 from J; bases not matched to a gene: 6.

V and J are TRBV6-6 and TRBJ2-3, with 7 bases matching TRBD1. This TCR came from a woman aged 25-40 years with alopecia areata. Some clones in this sample may be carry-over from other donors' samples. The sequencing here drew on whole blood, taken in connection with sensitization to the hapten diphenylcyclopropenone (DPC). CDR3 nucleotides: TGTGCCAGCAGTGCCCAGGGGGTCCCAGATACGCAGTATTTT. This encodes CASSAQGVPDTQYF.